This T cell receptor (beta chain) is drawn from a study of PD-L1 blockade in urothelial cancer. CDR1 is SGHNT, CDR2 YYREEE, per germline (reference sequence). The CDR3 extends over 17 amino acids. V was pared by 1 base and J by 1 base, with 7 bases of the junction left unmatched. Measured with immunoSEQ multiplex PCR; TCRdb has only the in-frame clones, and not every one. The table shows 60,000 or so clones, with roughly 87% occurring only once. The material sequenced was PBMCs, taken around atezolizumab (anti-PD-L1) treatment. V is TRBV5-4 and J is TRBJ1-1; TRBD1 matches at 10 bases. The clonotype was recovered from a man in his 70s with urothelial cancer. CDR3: CASSLPGQGLGNTEAFF. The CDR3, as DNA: TGTGCCAGCAGCTTGCCGGGACAGGGGCTGGGGAACACTGAAGCTTTCTTT.